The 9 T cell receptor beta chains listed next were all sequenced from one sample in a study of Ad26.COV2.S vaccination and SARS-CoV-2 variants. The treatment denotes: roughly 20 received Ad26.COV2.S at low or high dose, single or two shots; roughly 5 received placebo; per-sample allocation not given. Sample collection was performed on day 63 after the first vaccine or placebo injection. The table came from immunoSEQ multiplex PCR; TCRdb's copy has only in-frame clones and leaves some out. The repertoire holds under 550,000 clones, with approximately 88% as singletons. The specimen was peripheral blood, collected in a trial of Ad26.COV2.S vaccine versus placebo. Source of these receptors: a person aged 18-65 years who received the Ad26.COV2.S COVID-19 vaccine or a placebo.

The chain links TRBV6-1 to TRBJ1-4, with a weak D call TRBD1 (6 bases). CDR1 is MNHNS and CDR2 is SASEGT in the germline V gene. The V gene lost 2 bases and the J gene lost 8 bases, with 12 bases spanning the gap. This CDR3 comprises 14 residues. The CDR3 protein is CASSEIGQGEKLFF. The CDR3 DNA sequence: TGTGCCAGCAGTGAAATCGGGCAGGGGGAAAAACTGTTTTTT.

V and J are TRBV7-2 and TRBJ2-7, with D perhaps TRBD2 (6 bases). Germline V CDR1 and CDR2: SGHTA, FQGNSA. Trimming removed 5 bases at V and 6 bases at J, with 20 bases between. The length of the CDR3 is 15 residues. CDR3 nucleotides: TGTGCCAGCAGCAGCCGACTAGAAACTTCTGGCGAGCAGTACTTC. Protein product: CASSSRLETSGEQYF.

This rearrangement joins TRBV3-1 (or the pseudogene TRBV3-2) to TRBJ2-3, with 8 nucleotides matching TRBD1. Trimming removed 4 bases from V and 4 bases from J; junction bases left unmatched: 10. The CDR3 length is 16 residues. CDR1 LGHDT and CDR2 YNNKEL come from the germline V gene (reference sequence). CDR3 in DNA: TGTGCCAGCAGCCCCAGACAGGGGTTGAGCTCAGATACGCAGTATTTT. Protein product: CASSPRQGLSSDTQYF.

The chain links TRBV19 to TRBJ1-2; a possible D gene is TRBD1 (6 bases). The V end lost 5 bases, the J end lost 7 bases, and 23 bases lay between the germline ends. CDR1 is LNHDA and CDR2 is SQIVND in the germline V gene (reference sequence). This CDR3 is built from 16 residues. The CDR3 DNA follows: TGTGCCAGTAGTGGCCAGGGGAAGGTTACTGAATTTGGCTACACCTTC. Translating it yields CASSGQGKVTEFGYTF.

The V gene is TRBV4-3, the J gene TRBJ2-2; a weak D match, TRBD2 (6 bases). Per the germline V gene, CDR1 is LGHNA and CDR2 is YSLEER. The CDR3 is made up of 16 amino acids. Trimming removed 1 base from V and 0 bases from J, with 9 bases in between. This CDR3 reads CASSQGRRANTGELFF. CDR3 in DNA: TGCGCCAGCAGCCAAGGACGGAGGGCGAACACCGGGGAGCTGTTTTTT.

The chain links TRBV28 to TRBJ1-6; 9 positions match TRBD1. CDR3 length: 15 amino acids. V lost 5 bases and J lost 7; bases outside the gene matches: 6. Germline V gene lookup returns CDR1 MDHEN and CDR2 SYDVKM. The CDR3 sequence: CASSPQTGGNSPLHF. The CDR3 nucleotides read TGTGCCAGCAGTCCCCAGACAGGGGGGAATTCACCCCTCCACTTT.

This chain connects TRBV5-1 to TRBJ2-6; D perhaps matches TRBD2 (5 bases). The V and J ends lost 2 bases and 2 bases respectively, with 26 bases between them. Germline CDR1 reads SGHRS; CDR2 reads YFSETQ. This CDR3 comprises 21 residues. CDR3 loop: CASSLARETGHPFPGANVLTF. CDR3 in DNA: TGCGCCAGCAGCTTAGCGAGGGAGACCGGGCACCCATTCCCTGGGGCCAACGTCCTGACTTTC.

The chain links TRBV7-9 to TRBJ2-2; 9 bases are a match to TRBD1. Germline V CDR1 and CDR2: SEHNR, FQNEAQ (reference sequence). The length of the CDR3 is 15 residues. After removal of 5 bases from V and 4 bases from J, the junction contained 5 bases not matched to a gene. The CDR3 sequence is CASSPRDRATGELFF. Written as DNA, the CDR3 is TGTGCCAGCAGCCCCCGGGACAGGGCCACCGGGGAGCTGTTTTTT.

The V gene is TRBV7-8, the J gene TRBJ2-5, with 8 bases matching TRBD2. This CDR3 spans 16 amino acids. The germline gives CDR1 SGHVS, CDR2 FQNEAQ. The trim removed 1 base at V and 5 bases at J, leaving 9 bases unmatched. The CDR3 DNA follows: TGTGCCAGCAGCTTAGATTACGGGGGGGCCGAGGAGACCCAGTACTTC. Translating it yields CASSLDYGGAEETQYF.